This TCR beta chain was identified during a study of identical twins. Addition of a universal primer site occurred through template switching, and cDNA carried unique molecular identifiers. TCRdb independently ran MiXCR on the 5' RACE reads; one entry per CDR3 protein. The sample holds about 480,000 distinct CDR3 sequences, 14% seen once. The donor group consisted entirely of healthy Caucasians. Study observations and caveats: For cord blood, abundant beta clonotypes had fewer insertions, unlike memory repertoires, which showed none.

Details on this clonotype: The antigen is unknown.

The data also belong to a second study, concerning yellow fever vaccine responses in identical twins. As that study records: Among the twins, the vaccine T cell response reportedly seemed partly convergent and partly personalized.

The TCR originated in a woman aged 18-30 years in good health. The sample comprised CD4+ T cells sorted from blood.

CDR3 sequence: CATSDPTGLGAYNEQFF. The CDR3 bases are TGTGCCACCAGTGACCCTACAGGGCTTGGGGCCTACAATGAGCAGTTCTTC. The V and J genes are TRBV24-1 and TRBJ2-1; possibly TRBD1 for D (6 bases). The CDR3 is made up of 17 amino acids. V lost 4 bases to trimming and J lost 2 bases, with 17 bases between them. From germline, CDR1 is KGHDR and CDR2 SFDVKD.